The 18 T cell receptor beta chains below all came from one sample that was sequenced in a study of blood T cell repertoires in COVID-19. TCRdb's copy holds only in-frame clones and misses some; the assay was immunoSEQ multiplex PCR. The sample yields about 170,000 clones, around 81% seen once. Sequenced: peripheral blood. These receptors originate from a human donor with acute or convalescent COVID-19. The donor label of this sample is uncertain.

The V gene is TRBV5-5, the J gene TRBJ2-1; D perhaps matches TRBD2 (6 bases). This CDR3 has 16 amino acids. V was shortened by 0 bases and J by 1 base, with 11 bases between the two germline ends. Germline V gene data show CDR1 as SGHKS and CDR2 as YYEKEE (reference sequence). Written as DNA, the CDR3 is TGTGCCAGCAGCTTGGTCGGGAGTCGATCCTACAATGAGCAGTTCTTC. Amino acids: CASSLVGSRSYNEQFF.

This chain links TRBV10-3 with TRBJ2-5; D is perhaps TRBD2 (5 bases). V was trimmed by 0 bases and J by 1 base, leaving 9 bases between them. Germline-derived CDR1 and CDR2 are ENHRY and SYGVKD. This CDR3 contains 15 residues. The CDR3 spells CAISESRGTQETQYF. The CDR3 region has the DNA TGTGCCATCAGTGAGTCCCGGGGTACCCAAGAGACCCAGTACTTC.

This rearrangement joins TRBV6-2 or TRBV6-3 to TRBJ2-5, with a tentative D call TRBD2 (6 bases). The germline V gene has CDR1 MNHEY and CDR2 SVGEGT. CDR3 size: 13 residues. V lost 5 bases and J lost 5, with 12 bases in between. CDR3 region: CASSTQGRETQYF. The DNA for the CDR3 is TGTGCCAGCAGTACCCAAGGGAGGGAGACCCAGTACTTC.

V is TRBV7-9 and J is TRBJ1-1; tentative D call: TRBD1 (6 bases). V lost 5 bases to trimming and J lost 3 bases, with 16 bases between them. CDR1 SEHNR and CDR2 FQNEAQ come from the germline V gene (reference sequence). The CDR3 totals 15 residues. This CDR3 is CASSIPGTKDTEAFF. The CDR3, as DNA: TGTGCCAGCAGCATCCCCGGGACAAAGGACACTGAAGCTTTCTTT. Based on the CDR3 plus reference TRBV7-9 and TRBJ1-1, the full variable domain is DTGVSQNPRHKITKRGQNVTFRCDPISEHNRLYWYRQTLGQGPEFLTYFQNEAQLEKSRLLSDRFSAERPKGSFSTLEIQRTEQGDSAMYLCASSIPGTKDTEAFFGQGTRLTVV.

This clone occurred once. The V call is TRBV6-2 or TRBV6-3, the J call TRBJ2-7; 11 bases map to TRBD2. Trimming cost V 4 bases and J 1 base; bases outside gene matches: 6. The CDR3 spans 16 residues. The germline gives CDR1 MNHEY, CDR2 SVGEGT. CDR3 region: CASSWPGTSGSYEQYF. CDR3 sequence (DNA): TGTGCCAGCAGTTGGCCCGGGACTAGCGGTTCCTACGAGCAGTACTTC.

This sequence joins TRBV6-5 and TRBJ2-3; D ambiguous. Between the trimmed V and J ends, which lost 6 bases and 6 bases, there was a span of 7 bases. Germline V lookup: CDR1 MNHEY, CDR2 SVGAGI. CDR3 length equals 11 residues. The CDR3 is CASRSTDTQYF. The CDR3 DNA reads as TGTGCCAGCAGATCTACGGATACGCAGTATTTT.

V and J are TRBV19 and TRBJ2-6; 7 nucleotides agree with TRBD1. The length of the CDR3 is 18 residues. Germline loops: CDR1 LNHDA, CDR2 SQIVND (reference sequence). The V and J ends lost 3 bases and 4 bases, in that order; junction bases with no gene match: 12. CDR3 residues: CASSMPRTGLDGANVLTF. In DNA, the CDR3 is TGTGCCAGTAGTATGCCGAGGACAGGTTTAGACGGGGCCAACGTCCTGACTTTC. Filled out from reference TRBV19 and TRBJ2-6, the complete variable domain reads DGGITQSPKYLFRKEGQNVTLSCEQNLNHDAMYWYRQDPGQGLRLIYYSQIVNDFQKGDIAEGYSVSREKKESFPLTVTSAQKNPTAFYLCASSMPRTGLDGANVLTFGAGSRLTVL.

The chain recombines TRBV25-1 with TRBJ2-5, with 8 bases aligning to TRBD1. Trimming removed 10 bases from V and 5 bases from J; junction bases left unmatched: 6. This CDR3 region has 12 residues. Germline V lookup: CDR1 MGHDK, CDR2 SYGVNS. CDR3 sequence reads: CATGTGGETQYF. DNA for the CDR3: TGTGCCACCGGGACAGGTGGCGAGACCCAGTACTTC.

The gene calls are TRBV19 and TRBJ2-3; 8 nucleotides match TRBD1. V gave up 5 bases and J gave up 4 bases; unmatched junction bases: 2. Germline V CDR1 and CDR2: LNHDA, SQIVND (reference sequence). The CDR3 contains 13 residues. The chain's CDR3 is CASSWTGSDTQYF. The CDR3 nucleotides read TGTGCCAGTAGTTGGACAGGGTCAGATACGCAGTATTTT.

The rearrangement uses TRBV6-5 and TRBJ1-2; 8 nucleotides align to TRBD1. This CDR3 comprises 15 residues. CDR1 and CDR2 (germline): MNHEY, SVGAGI. The V gene end was trimmed by 7 bases and the J gene end by 2 bases; junction bases not matched to a gene: 9. The CDR3 region has the DNA TGTGCCAGCACTGGAGGAGACAGGGGAAACTATGGCTACACCTTC. Amino acids: CASTGGDRGNYGYTF.

The V and J genes are TRBV11-3 and TRBJ1-5; D is perhaps TRBD1 (5 bases). Germline CDR1 is SGHNT and CDR2 is YENEEA. V was pared by 2 bases and J by 6 bases, with 8 bases between. The CDR3 is 13 amino acids. CDR3 protein: CASSLTGGQPQHF. CDR3 DNA sequence: TGTGCCAGCAGCTTAACAGGTGGTCAGCCCCAGCATTTT.

This rearrangement joins TRBV19 to TRBJ1-3, with 7 bases lining up with TRBD1. Germline V gene data show CDR1 as LNHDA and CDR2 as SQIVND (reference sequence). The V gene end was trimmed by 5 bases and the J gene end by 4 bases; junction bases not matched to a gene: 8. CDR3 length equals 15 residues. In DNA form, the CDR3 reads TGTGCCAGTAGTCCCGGACAGGACGGGGGAAACACCATATATTTT. Its translation: CASSPGQDGGNTIYF.

This clone was detected once. V is TRBV5-1 and J is TRBJ2-1; 7 nucleotides match TRBD2. Germline V gene sequence: CDR1 SGHRS, CDR2 YFSETQ. J lost 5 bases, V lost 4 bases, and 3 bases had no gene match. This CDR3 is built from 13 residues. CDR3 nucleotide sequence: TGCGCCAGCAGCGTTACTAGCGACAATGAGCAGTTCTTC. Translating it yields CASSVTSDNEQFF.

This clone was counted a single time. V is TRBV5-1 and J is TRBJ2-5; D unresolved. The CDR3 extends over 16 amino acids. V was pared by 4 bases and J by 5 bases, with 21 bases between. Per germline, CDR1 SGHRS and CDR2 YFSETQ. This CDR3 is CASSGHLESVTETQYF. The CDR3 nucleotides are TGCGCCAGCAGCGGCCACTTGGAGTCGGTGACGGAGACCCAGTACTTC.

The chain couples TRBV14 to TRBJ1-6, with D possibly matching TRBD1 (5 bases). V was pared by 1 base and J by 4 bases, with 8 bases between. Per the germline V gene, CDR1 is SGHDN and CDR2 is FVKESK. CDR3 size: 15 residues. Here the CDR3 DNA reads TGTGCCAGCAGCCAAGGACAGTTTTATAATTCACCCCTCCACTTT. It is translated as CASSQGQFYNSPLHF.

Notes on this clone: The junction departs from germline at one end; a sequencing error may be responsible. The V gene is TRBV18, the J gene TRBJ2-7; 7 bases are shared with TRBD1. This CDR3 has 16 amino acids. From germline, CDR1 is KGHSH and CDR2 LQKENI. The CDR3 spells CASSPLSSTGAYGQYF. DNA for the CDR3: TGTGCCAGCTCACCACTAAGCTCCACAGGGGCCTACGGGCAGTACTTC.

The chain recombines TRBV2 with TRBJ2-1; 7 bases map to TRBD2. The CDR3 has 16 amino acids. Unmatched junction bases numbered 7, after V lost 4 bases and J lost 1 base. Germline V gene lookup returns CDR1 SNHLY and CDR2 FYNNEI. CDR3 sequence reads: CASSGQRGSSYNEQFF. CDR3 sequence (DNA): TGTGCCAGCAGTGGGCAGCGGGGAAGTTCCTACAATGAGCAGTTCTTC. Complete variable domain (other parts from reference TRBV2 and TRBJ2-1): EPEVTQTPSHQVTQMGQEVILRCVPISNHLYFYWYRQILGQKVEFLVSFYNNEISEKSEIFDDQFSVERPDGSNFTLKIRSTKLEDSAMYFCASSGQRGSSYNEQFFGPGTRLTVL.

The chain carries TRBV5-1 and TRBJ2-5; possibly TRBD2 for D (6 bases). Looked up from germline, CDR1 is SGHRS and CDR2 is YFSETQ. The CDR3 has 15 amino acids. Trimming left V 0 bases short and J 5 bases short, with 14 bases between. The DNA for the CDR3 is TGCGCCAGCAGCTTGGTGGGGACTGTCAGGGAGACCCAGTACTTC. Its translation: CASSLVGTVRETQYF.